This T cell receptor beta chain was obtained from a study of T cell repertoires in cytomegalovirus infection. Study in general: A matching HLA type, together with CMV infection, was signaled by public TCR beta signatures.

The length of the CDR3 is 18 residues. Germline V lookup: CDR1 MNHEY, CDR2 SMNVEV (reference sequence). V lost 2 bases to trimming and J lost 7 bases; unmatched junction nucleotides: 18. There are many counts of this clonotype. The antigen remains undetermined. Overall study results and limits: The ex vivo response showed dominance by HLA-C-restricted CMV-specific TCR beta clonotypes. Carriage of CMV together with the relevant HLA was identifiable through cumulative public TCR beta family frequency.

TCRdb used MiXCR to reprocess the reads, holding one entry per CDR3 protein. The sample has over 150,000 distinct CDR3 sequences; approximately 14% are singletons. The TCR originated in a human donor in good health (CMV status not recorded). Some clones in this sample may be carry-over from other donors' samples. The V call is TRBV27, the J call TRBJ1-1; the match to TRBD1 covers 8 bases. The material sequenced was PBMCs. The CDR3 sequence: CASSLVAYNRGKYVEAFF. The DNA for the CDR3 is TGTGCCAGCAGTTTAGTGGCATACAACAGGGGGAAGTACGTTGAAGCTTTCTTT.